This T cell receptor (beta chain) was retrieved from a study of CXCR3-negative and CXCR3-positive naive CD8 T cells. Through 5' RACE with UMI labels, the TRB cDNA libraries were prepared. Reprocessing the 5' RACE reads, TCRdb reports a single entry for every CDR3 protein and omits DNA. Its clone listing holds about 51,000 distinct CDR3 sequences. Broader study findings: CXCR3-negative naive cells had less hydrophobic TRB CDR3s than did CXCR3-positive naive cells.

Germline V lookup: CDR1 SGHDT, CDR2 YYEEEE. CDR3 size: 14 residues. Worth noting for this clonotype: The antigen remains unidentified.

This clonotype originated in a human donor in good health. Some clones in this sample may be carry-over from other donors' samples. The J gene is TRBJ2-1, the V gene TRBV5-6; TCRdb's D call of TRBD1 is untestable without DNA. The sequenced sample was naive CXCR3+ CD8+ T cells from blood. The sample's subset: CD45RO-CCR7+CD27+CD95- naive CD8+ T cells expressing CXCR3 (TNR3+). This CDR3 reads CASSPGSLNNEQFF.